This T cell receptor beta chain came from a study of T cells after posttransplantation cyclophosphamide. Repertoires were generated with immunoSEQ multiplex PCR, while TCRdb's copy carries only in-frame clones and drops some. This sample carries tens of thousands of clones, roughly 97% of them seen once, and the ten largest clones take over 0.1%. Overall study findings and caveats: Recipient CMV seropositivity and CMV reactivation strongly tracked TRB clonality. Tissue-infiltrating T cells from skin or gut overlapped little with blood T cells.

Unmatched junction bases numbered 12, after V lost 2 bases and J lost 5 bases. Germline V gives CDR1 MNHEY, CDR2 SVGAGI. The CDR3 has 16 residues. A remark on this clone: The antigen remains undetermined.

Cells defined as naive were viable CD3+CD4+ or CD3+CD8+ and CCR7+CD45RA+CD45RO-CD95-CD27+CD28+. The chain employs TRBV6-5 and TRBJ2-7; 7 bases agree with TRBD1. The receptor comes from a man between 50 and 59 years old in good health, CMV-negative, and a related stem cell transplant donor. Sequenced: naive CD4+ T cells sorted from PBMCs. The CDR3 sequence is CASSYTRWDRAHEQYF. The CDR3 bases are TGTGCCAGCAGTTACACCCGTTGGGACAGAGCCCACGAGCAGTACTTC.